This record covers a single TCR beta chain. Its antigen is currently unknown. The sample's time point: week 35, safety follow-up. Each dose delivered 300 ug of mutant IDH1 20-mer peptide subcutaneously with imiquimod. Donors had new IDH1-mutant astrocytomas of WHO grade 3 or 4 (ATRX-lost). The CDR3 runs 17 residues. V trimming: 1 base; J trimming: 3 bases; junction bases outside the gene matches: 7. CDR1 is MGHRA and CDR2 is YSYEKL in the germline V gene. The protocol was immunoSEQ multiplex PCR, while the TCRdb copy is restricted to in-frame clones and leaves out a portion. This sample has around 32,000 clones, with 80% found just once. The data originate from a study of a mutant IDH1 vaccine in newly diagnosed glioma. About the research overall: Prior therapy was radiotherapy, temozolomide, or both; most received both.

Specimen: PBMCs, collected from a glioma patient whose treatment included an IDH1 peptide vaccine. The chain is built from TRBV4-1 and TRBJ2-3; 10 bases line up with TRBD1. This sequence originates from a man between 35 and 55 years old with glioma. Some clones in this sample may be carry-over from other donors' samples. The CDR3, as DNA: TGCGCCAGCAGCCAAGCCGGACAGGGGGTATGGACAGATACGCAGTATTTT. This sequence encodes CASSQAGQGVWTDTQYF.